This TCR beta chain appears in the sequencing data of a study of T cell repertoires in cytomegalovirus infection. Study-level information: An indication of both CMV infection and matching HLA type came from public TCR beta signatures.

General study results and limits: HLA-C-restricted, CMV-specific TCR beta clonotypes were dominant ex vivo. Carriers of CMV plus the relevant HLA were identified by cumulative public TCR beta family frequency.

Using its own MiXCR run on the reads, TCRdb lists one record per CDR3 protein. Altogether some 900,000 distinct CDR3 sequences are present, approximately 30% being singletons, with the ten largest covering over 10%. To note about this clonotype: Antigen specificity is unknown.

The CDR3 has 14 amino acids. Germline values: CDR1 DFQATT, CDR2 SNEGSKA (reference sequence). Trimming took off 5 bases at V and 2 bases at J, with 10 bases between the two ends. This TCR derives from a human donor in good health (CMV status not recorded). Some clones in this sample may be carry-over from other donors' samples. This sequence joins TRBV20-1 and TRBJ1-6, with D possibly matching TRBD1 (5 bases). Sequencing was performed on cultured CD8+ T cells from PBMCs, taken from culture after CMV antigen stimulation. DNA for the CDR3: TGCAGTGCTCCAGGGAGGGCCTATAATTCACCCCTCCACTTT. Translated: CSAPGRAYNSPLHF.